This T cell receptor (beta chain) was captured in a study of T cell responses to AZD1222 COVID-19 vaccine. Trimming removed 6 bases at V and 0 bases at J, with 9 bases between. The CDR3 contains 14 residues. The germline V gene has CDR1 MNHEY and CDR2 SVGAGI. About this clone: Its antigen is unidentified.

The table came from immunoSEQ multiplex PCR; TCRdb's copy has only in-frame clones and leaves some out. The table records roughly 150,000 clones, approximately 90% of them present only once. Study results and caveats: A rise in Spike-specific TCR breadth and depth followed two AZD1222 doses. Along spike, vaccine-associated CD4 TCRs were found throughout, with dominance at 160-218 and 743-854. All repertoire sampling was performed exclusively after the peak T cell response. Targets within unmutated variant regions were reportedly found for nearly half of spike-specific TCRs.

This clonotype was obtained from an adult in good health. The chain couples TRBV6-5 to TRBJ1-5; perhaps TRBD1 as D (6 bases). The source was peripheral blood, collected on day 0 of AZD1222 vaccination. CDR3 DNA sequence: TGTGCCAGCAGATGGACAGATAGCAATCAGCCCCAGCATTTT. It codes for CASRWTDSNQPQHF.